This entry lists 18 T cell receptor beta chains sequenced from one sample in a study of OX40 agonist ivuxolimab in advanced cancers. Repertoires were generated with immunoSEQ multiplex PCR, while TCRdb's copy carries only in-frame clones and drops some. The table records over 75,000 clones, over 75% of them present only once. Here the sequenced sample was CD4+ or CD8+ T cells sorted from blood, taken in a trial of the OX40 agonist ivuxolimab. The receptors were gathered from an adult with an advanced solid tumor such as melanoma, head and neck, liver or kidney cancer.

The CDR3 nucleotides are TGTGCCAGCAAATCTTTATCCCTAGCCACCGGGGAGCTGTTTTTT. Encoded protein: CASKSLSLATGELFF. The chain recombines TRBV28 with TRBJ2-2; D is perhaps TRBD2 (5 bases). There are 15 residues in the CDR3. Trimming shortened V by 7 bases and J by 4 bases, and 16 bases separated the two germline ends. Germline V gene data show CDR1 as MDHEN and CDR2 as SYDVKM.

Only one count was recorded for this clone. V and J are TRBV2 and TRBJ2-7; the D gene is possibly TRBD2 (6 bases). V was cut by 6 bases and J by 4 bases, with 16 bases left in between. The length of the CDR3 is 14 residues. CDR1 SNHLY and CDR2 FYNNEI come from the germline V gene. DNA of the CDR3: TGTGCCAGCAGCGATGCCGGGACTGTATACGAGCAGTACTTC. Encoded protein: CASSDAGTVYEQYF.

The CDR3 is CASSPRLAGETQYF. The DNA of the CDR3 is TGTGCCAGCAGCCCCCGACTAGCGGGAGAGACCCAGTACTTC. The rearrangement joins TRBV7-8 to TRBJ2-5; TRBD2 matches at 10 bases. Germline V lookup: CDR1 SGHVS, CDR2 FQNEAQ. The CDR3 is 14 amino acids. V shed 5 bases, J shed 4 bases, and the junction held 4 bases outside the gene matches.

V is TRBV27 and J is TRBJ1-6, with D maybe TRBD1 (5 bases). Trimming took off 0 bases at V and 8 bases at J, with 11 bases between the two ends. The CDR3 length is 15 residues. Germline V gene data show CDR1 as MNHEY and CDR2 as SMNVEV (reference sequence). For the CDR3, the DNA is TGTGCCAGCAGTTTATCGTCCAGGGTTTATTCACCCCTCCACTTT. Its protein product is CASSLSSRVYSPLHF.

The chain has TRBV9 and TRBJ2-2; TRBD2 agrees at 8 bases. Unmatched junction bases numbered 5, after V lost 4 bases and J lost 3 bases. Germline V gene sequence: CDR1 SGDLS, CDR2 YYNGEE. This CDR3 has 15 amino acids. The CDR3 DNA follows: TGTGCCAGCAGCCAGTCGACTAGCGACACCGGGGAGCTGTTTTTT. Translated: CASSQSTSDTGELFF.

The chain combines TRBV7-2 with TRBJ2-1; D might be TRBD2 (6 bases). Between the trimmed V and J ends, which lost 1 base and 9 bases, there was a span of 13 bases. CDR1 and CDR2 from the germline V gene are SGHTA and FQGNSA. The CDR3 totals 14 residues. As DNA, the CDR3 is TGTGCCAGCAGCTTAGGGTCCAGCGGGTCTGAGCAGTTCTTC. Protein product: CASSLGSSGSEQFF. Using reference TRBV7-2 and TRBJ2-1 for the parts outside the CDR3, the full variable domain is GAGVSQSPSNKVTEKGKDVELRCDPISGHTALYWYRQSLGQGLEFLIYFQGNSAPDKSGLPSDRFSAERTGGSVSTLTIQRTQQEDSAVYLCASSLGSSGSEQFFGPGTRLTVL.

The gene calls are TRBV25-1 and TRBJ2-7; D is unclear. Trimming removed 2 bases at V and 6 bases at J, with 14 bases between. The CDR3 extends over 14 amino acids. CDR1 is MGHDK, CDR2 SYGVNS, per germline. CDR3 sequence (DNA): TGTGCCAGCAGTGAAGGCAGGCGAATAGGCGAGCAGTACTTC. Its protein product is CASSEGRRIGEQYF.

The V call is TRBV30, the J call TRBJ2-4, with D perhaps matching TRBD2 (6 bases). The CDR3 runs to 14 residues. The germline V gene has CDR1 GTSNPN and CDR2 SVGIG (reference sequence). Trimming shortened V by 3 bases and J by 6 bases, and 15 bases separated the two germline ends. CDR3 DNA: TGTGCCTGGAGGGCACTGACTAGTATAAACATTCAGTACTTC. Protein product: CAWRALTSINIQYF.

CDR3 nucleotide sequence: TGTGCCAGCAGCGAACCGGGACAGTCAGATACGCAGTATTTT. Translation: CASSEPGQSDTQYF. V is TRBV7-6 and J is TRBJ2-3; 7 bases are shared with TRBD1. The CDR3 has 14 amino acids. V shed 5 bases, J shed 4 bases, and the junction held 6 bases outside the gene matches. Looked up from germline, CDR1 is SGHVS and CDR2 is FNYEAQ.

This chain joins TRBV6-1 and TRBJ1-2; D gene ambiguous. CDR3 length: 17 residues. The V gene's germline CDR1 is MNHNS and CDR2 SASEGT. Trimming shortened V by 1 base and J by 0 bases, and 15 bases separated the two germline ends. This CDR3 is CASSEEGFGATNYGYTF. In DNA, the CDR3 is TGTGCCAGCAGTGAAGAGGGTTTTGGTGCTACTAACTATGGCTACACCTTC.

The genes are TRBV7-9 and TRBJ1-1; 7 nucleotides line up with TRBD1. Germline values: CDR1 SEHNR, CDR2 FQNEAQ (reference sequence). This CDR3 has 13 amino acids. V trimming: 3 bases; J trimming: 6 bases; junction bases outside the gene matches: 4. CDR3 sequence reads: CASSFATGAEAFF. In DNA form, the CDR3 reads TGTGCCAGCAGCTTTGCAACAGGGGCTGAAGCTTTCTTT.

The chain is built from TRBV18 and TRBJ2-5; D is possibly TRBD1 or TRBD2 (5 bases each). The V end was cut by 6 bases, the J end by 1 base, with 15 bases between. Germline-derived CDR1 and CDR2 are KGHSH and LQKENI. The CDR3 sequence is 15 residues long. CDR3 DNA: TGTGCCAGCTCGCGTACCCCGGGACCCCAAGAGACCCAGTACTTC. As protein: CASSRTPGPQETQYF.

This chain links TRBV10-1 with TRBJ2-6; D not resolved. Germline CDR1 is WNHNN and CDR2 is SYGVQD (reference sequence). V lost 5 bases to trimming and J lost 0 bases, with 2 bases between them. The CDR3 extends over 13 amino acids. The CDR3 loop reads CASSNSGANVLTF. For the CDR3, the DNA is TGCGCCAGCAGTAACTCTGGGGCCAACGTCCTGACTTTC.

The chain combines TRBV11-2 with TRBJ2-1, with D tentatively TRBD1 (6 bases). The germline V gene encodes CDR1 SGHAT and CDR2 FQNNGV. The CDR3 covers 15 residues. V lost 2 bases and J lost 5, with 13 bases in between. Here the CDR3 reads CASSLSGTYNNEQFF. The CDR3 DNA follows: TGTGCCAGCAGCTTATCCGGGACATACAACAATGAGCAGTTCTTC. The whole variable domain, filled in from reference TRBV11-2 and TRBJ2-1, reads EAGVAQSPRYKIIEKRQSVAFWCNPISGHATLYWYQQILGQGPKLLIQFQNNGVVDDSQLPKDRFSAERLKGVDSTLKIQPAKLEDSAVYLCASSLSGTYNNEQFFGPGTRLTVL.

The rearrangement links TRBV6-1 to TRBJ2-3; D gene ambiguous. CDR1 MNHNS and CDR2 SASEGT come from the germline V gene. This CDR3 is built from 13 residues. Between the trimmed V and J ends, which lost 3 bases and 2 bases, there was a span of 6 bases. The CDR3 loop reads CASSDVYTDTQYF. DNA for the CDR3: TGTGCCAGCAGTGATGTCTACACAGATACGCAGTATTTT.

The gene calls are TRBV5-1 and TRBJ2-2, with 8 bases fitting TRBD1. Trimming at V came to 3 bases and at J to 0 bases, leaving 4 bases not matched to a gene. Germline V gene data show CDR1 as SGHRS and CDR2 as YFSETQ. CDR3 length: 16 amino acids. This CDR3 reads CASSSGQGANTGELFF. CDR3 nucleotide sequence: TGCGCCAGCAGCTCAGGACAGGGAGCGAACACCGGGGAGCTGTTTTTT.

This clone was detected once. This sequence joins TRBV7-3 and TRBJ2-7, with D perhaps being TRBD1 or TRBD2 (5 bases each). Per germline, CDR1 SGHTA and CDR2 FQGTGA. The CDR3 runs 14 residues. V was shortened by 5 bases and J by 1 base, with 12 bases between the two germline ends. The CDR3 sequence is CASSPTGPSYEQYF. The CDR3 region has the DNA TGTGCCAGCAGCCCAACGGGGCCATCCTACGAGCAGTACTTC. Using reference TRBV7-3 and TRBJ2-7 for the parts outside the CDR3, the full variable domain is GAGVSQTPSNKVTEKGKYVELRCDPISGHTALYWYRQSLGQGPEFLIYFQGTGAADDSGLPNDRFFAVRPEGSVSTLKIQRTERGDSAVYLCASSPTGPSYEQYFGPGTRLTVT.

V and J are TRBV21-1 and TRBJ2-7; the table's D call, TRBD2, has no DNA check behind it. TRBV21-1 constitutes a pseudogene. This CDR3 has 14 amino acids. The CDR3 coding sequence is TGTGCCAGCAGCAAGAGTAGCGGGAGCCCCGAGCAGTACGTC. Translated, it gives CASSKSSGSPEQYV.